What follows are 28 T cell receptor beta chains derived from one specimen sequenced in a study of CD8+ T cells in alopecia areata. Regarding treatment: oral pan-JAK inhibitor, 5-10 mg twice daily. cDNA serving as the sequencing template came from extracted, reverse transcribed RNA. Using immunoSEQ multiplex PCR, the repertoire was profiled, and TCRdb retains in-frame clones only, with some absent. This sample has 80,000 to 100,000 clones; roughly 40% occur once, and the top ten carry roughly 18%. The material was CD8+ T cells sorted from blood, obtained at week 24, from a patient treated with tofacitinib. These receptors all come from a human donor with alopecia areata.

The chain couples TRBV27 to TRBJ2-1; 7 bases are shared with TRBD1. The CDR3 loop spans 14 amino acids. From germline, CDR1 is MNHEY and CDR2 SMNVEV (reference sequence). J gave up 3 bases and V 5 bases, and 4 bases lay outside the gene matches. CDR3 loop: CASSIRDSYNEQFF. The DNA of the CDR3 is TGTGCCAGCAGTATCCGGGACAGCTACAATGAGCAGTTCTTC.

In this sample, this clone turned up a few times. The chain recombines TRBV5-1 with TRBJ2-7; 10 nucleotides agree with TRBD1. Germline V gene data show CDR1 as SGHRS and CDR2 as YFSETQ. The V and J ends lost 4 bases and 4 bases, in that order; junction bases with no gene match: 8. This CDR3 has 15 amino acids. CDR3 sequence reads: CASSTRDRGLYEQYF. CDR3 sequence (DNA): TGCGCCAGCAGCACCCGGGACAGGGGCTTGTACGAGCAGTACTTC. Looking up the rest from reference TRBV5-1 and TRBJ2-7 gives the full variable domain: KAGVTQTPRYLIKTRGQQVTLSCSPISGHRSVSWYQQTPGQGLQFLFEYFSETQRNKGNFPGRFSGRQFSNSRSEMNVSTLELGDSALYLCASSTRDRGLYEQYFGPGTRLTVT.

The V call is TRBV4-1, the J call TRBJ2-3, with 7 nucleotides matching TRBD2. Unmatched junction bases numbered 3, after V lost 1 base and J lost 5 bases. In germline, CDR1 is MGHRA, CDR2 YSYEKL. This CDR3 has 14 amino acids. The CDR3 bases are TGCGCCAGCAGCCAAGCGGGGGAGGGAGATACGCAGTATTTT. As protein: CASSQAGEGDTQYF.

This clone was observed a few times. The V call is TRBV29-1, the J call TRBJ2-6; D ambiguous. CDR3 length: 12 amino acids. Per the germline V gene, CDR1 is SQVTM and CDR2 is ANQGSEA. V was cut by 4 bases and J by 0 bases, with 1 base left in between. CDR3 nucleotides: TGCAGCGTTGGCTCTGGGGCCAACGTCCTGACTTTC. This sequence encodes CSVGSGANVLTF.

The chain uses TRBV27 and TRBJ2-7; D is uncertain. Trimming stripped 5 bases from V and 7 bases from J, with 18 bases between. The CDR3 sequence is 14 residues long. Germline V gives CDR1 MNHEY, CDR2 SMNVEV (reference sequence). CDR3 in amino acids: CASSIGPTAPEQYF. CDR3 bases: TGTGCCAGCAGTATAGGGCCCACAGCCCCTGAGCAGTACTTC.

The chain is built from TRBV7-9 and TRBJ2-1; D unresolved. The CDR3 runs to 14 residues. CDR1 is SEHNR, CDR2 FQNEAQ, per germline (reference sequence). Trimming removed 4 bases at V and 6 bases at J, with 13 bases between. As DNA, the CDR3 is TGTGCCAGCAGCTCTCGGGCACCCCCCAATGAGCAGTTCTTC. Protein sequence: CASSSRAPPNEQFF.

The gene calls are TRBV29-1 and TRBJ1-2, with D maybe TRBD1 (5 bases). The CDR3 is 12 residues long. Germline values: CDR1 SQVTM, CDR2 ANQGSEA. V lost 2 bases, J lost 6 bases, and 10 bases lay in between. The CDR3: CSVELGVHGYTF. Here the CDR3 DNA reads TGCAGCGTTGAACTGGGGGTCCATGGCTACACCTTC.

CDR3 nucleotide sequence: TGTGCCAGTAGATGGGGGCGGGACAATCAGCCCCAGCATTTT. Translating gives CASRWGRDNQPQHF. The chain combines TRBV19 with TRBJ1-5, with D perhaps TRBD1 (6 bases). Germline V CDR1 and CDR2: LNHDA, SQIVND (reference sequence). This CDR3 has 14 residues. Trimming removed 6 bases from V and 3 bases from J, with 12 bases in between.

V is TRBV7-9 and J is TRBJ2-2, with a weak D call TRBD2 (5 bases). The CDR3 spans 14 residues. The V gene's germline CDR1 is SEHNR and CDR2 FQNEAQ (reference sequence). The germline V and J ends were trimmed by 5 bases and 1 base, with 8 bases remaining between them. The CDR3 is CASSDRENTGELFF. CDR3 DNA: TGTGCCAGCAGCGACCGGGAGAACACCGGGGAGCTGTTTTTT.

This clone was found a few times. The V gene is TRBV9, the J gene TRBJ2-2; D gene ambiguous. Trimming took 5 bases from V and 3 from J, leaving 11 bases between them. This CDR3 comprises 14 residues. The germline gives CDR1 SGDLS, CDR2 YYNGEE. CDR3 sequence reads: CASRGLTDTGELFF. In nucleotides, the CDR3 is TGTGCCAGCAGGGGCTTGACGGACACCGGGGAGCTGTTTTTT.

This clone was found a few times. This sequence joins TRBV2 and TRBJ2-1; D unclear. The germline gives CDR1 SNHLY, CDR2 FYNNEI. The CDR3 has 12 residues. The V gene lost 4 bases and the J gene lost 2 bases, with 3 bases spanning the gap. In DNA form, the CDR3 reads TGTGCCAGCAGTGGGCCCTACAATGAGCAGTTCTTC. The encoded protein is CASSGPYNEQFF.

The gene calls are TRBV11-2 and TRBJ2-1; possible D gene TRBD2, 6 bases. CDR3 length: 13 residues. CDR1 is SGHAT, CDR2 FQNNGV, per germline. Trimming left V 5 bases short and J 8 bases short, with 13 bases between. The CDR3 region has the DNA TGTGCCAGCAGCCCGGGGGTCGGGGATGAGCAGTTCTTC. Translated: CASSPGVGDEQFF.

The chain couples TRBV9 to TRBJ2-1; D may be TRBD2 (6 bases). CDR3 length: 15 residues. V was cut by 7 bases and J by 0 bases, with 14 bases left in between. Germline loops: CDR1 SGDLS, CDR2 YYNGEE. In DNA form, the CDR3 reads TGTGCCAGCGGCATTAGCGGTAGCTCCTACAATGAGCAGTTCTTC. Protein: CASGISGSSYNEQFF. Looking up the rest from reference TRBV9 and TRBJ2-1 gives the full variable domain: DSGVTQTPKHLITATGQRVTLRCSPRSGDLSVYWYQQSLDQGLQFLIQYYNGEERAKGNILERFSAQQFPDLHSELNLSSLELGDSALYFCASGISGSSYNEQFFGPGTRLTVL.

V usage is TRBV6-5 and J usage is TRBJ1-2, with 8 bases identical to TRBD1. CDR3 length: 16 amino acids. Losses at the gene ends were 1 base for V and 0 bases for J; bases not matched to a gene: 4. The germline V gene encodes CDR1 MNHEY and CDR2 SVGAGI. CDR3 residues: CASSYFQGASNYGYTF. CDR3 coding DNA: TGTGCCAGCAGTTACTTTCAGGGGGCCTCTAACTATGGCTACACCTTC.

The chain links TRBV4-3 to TRBJ2-2; D may be TRBD2 (6 bases). This CDR3 has 15 residues. From germline, CDR1 is LGHNA and CDR2 YSLEER. The V gene lost 4 bases and the J gene lost 3 bases, with 12 bases spanning the gap. The CDR3 sequence: CASSPVTGDTGELFF. CDR3 DNA sequence: TGCGCCAGCAGCCCCGTAACGGGAGACACCGGGGAGCTGTTTTTT.

A remark on this clone: One end of the junction varies from germline; a read error may be responsible. V and J are TRBV7-9 and TRBJ2-4; D tentatively fits TRBD1 or TRBD2 (5 bases each). The CDR3 extends over 13 amino acids. Germline values: CDR1 SEHNR, CDR2 FQNEAQ (reference sequence). CDR3 sequence: CSAVQDTFNIQYF. As DNA, the CDR3 is TGCTCAGCGGTACAGGACACGTTCAACATTCAGTACTTC.

The chain uses TRBV13 and TRBJ2-2, with 8 bases aligning to TRBD2. The CDR3 covers 16 residues. The V segment lost 2 bases and the J segment 6 bases; nucleotides outside the gene matches: 8. In germline, CDR1 is PRHDT, CDR2 FYEKMQ (reference sequence). This chain's CDR3 is CASSLLTGTRSGELFF. The CDR3 DNA reads as TGTGCCAGCAGCTTATTAACCGGGACTAGATCCGGGGAGCTGTTTTTT.

The chain links TRBV30 to TRBJ2-1; TRBD2 matches at 13 bases. Germline CDR1 is GTSNPN and CDR2 is SVGIG (reference sequence). CDR3 length: 13 amino acids. V lost 5 bases, J lost 8 bases, and 3 bases stayed unmatched. CDR3 DNA: TGTGCCTGGGGACTAGCGGGAGTCCATGAGCAGTTCTTC. It is translated as CAWGLAGVHEQFF. Full variable domain (outside the CDR3, taken from reference TRBV30 and TRBJ2-1): SQTIHQWPATLVQPVGSPLSLECTVEGTSNPNLYWYRQAAGRGLQLLFYSVGIGQISSEVPQNLSASRPQDRQFILSSKKLLLSDSGFYLCAWGLAGVHEQFFGPGTRLTVL.

This clone has a handful of counts. The genes are TRBV13 and TRBJ2-2, with unresolved D. CDR1 is PRHDT and CDR2 is FYEKMQ in the germline V gene (reference sequence). CDR3 length equals 15 residues. Between the trimmed V and J ends, which lost 5 bases and 6 bases, there was a span of 16 bases. The CDR3, as DNA: TGTGCCAGCAGCCCCGACGGACCGCTTGCCGGGGAGCTGTTTTTT. Translated, it gives CASSPDGPLAGELFF.

Points on this clone: At the DNA level, this CDR3 is encoded by other sequences in the same sample as well. The chain uses TRBV29-1 and TRBJ1-2; no definite D call. Germline loops: CDR1 SQVTM, CDR2 ANQGSEA. Trimming cost V 5 bases and J 3 bases, with 10 bases left between them. The CDR3 loop spans 12 amino acids. CDR3 amino acids: CSVPRGDYGYTF. DNA for the CDR3: TGCAGCGTTCCCCGGGGAGACTATGGCTACACCTTC.

J is TRBJ2-2 and V is TRBV6-5; weak D call: TRBD2 (6 bases). The V end was cut by 6 bases, the J end by 7 bases, with 18 bases between. Germline V gene data show CDR1 as MNHEY and CDR2 as SVGAGI. The CDR3 is 15 amino acids. CDR3 coding DNA: TGTGCCAGCAGACCCACTGTTGGGAGGCACGGGGAGCTGTTTTTT. Translated: CASRPTVGRHGELFF.

In its sample, this clone was seen once. This sequence joins TRBV19 and TRBJ2-1, with 11 bases identical to TRBD2. V shed 3 bases and J 8 bases; nucleotides not matched to a gene: 6. Germline V lookup: CDR1 LNHDA, CDR2 SQIVND (reference sequence). CDR3 length: 15 amino acids. In nucleotides, the CDR3 is TGTGCCAGTAGTATTACTAGCGGGAGTTCGGATGAGCAGTTCTTC. This gives the protein CASSITSGSSDEQFF.

The CDR3 nucleotides are TGTGCCAGCATCTTTGACAGGACCCACCACGAGCAGTACTTC. Its protein product is CASIFDRTHHEQYF. The chain employs TRBV2 and TRBJ2-7; D might be TRBD1 (6 bases). This CDR3 spans 14 amino acids. In germline, CDR1 is SNHLY, CDR2 FYNNEI. V gave up 7 bases and J gave up 5 bases, with 18 bases separating them. Combining the CDR3 with reference TRBV2 and TRBJ2-7 gives the whole variable domain EPEVTQTPSHQVTQMGQEVILRCVPISNHLYFYWYRQILGQKVEFLVSFYNNEISEKSEIFDDQFSVERPDGSNFTLKIRSTKLEDSAMYFCASIFDRTHHEQYFGPGTRLTVT.

This clone has a handful of counts. The rearrangement joins TRBV29-1 to TRBJ2-5; no clear D gene. This CDR3 has 10 amino acids. CDR1 is SQVTM and CDR2 is ANQGSEA in the germline V gene. V was cut by 5 bases and J by 13 bases, with 14 bases left in between. The CDR3 loop is CSVLSGVWYF. The CDR3 region has the DNA TGCAGCGTTCTTAGTGGTGTTTGGTACTTC.

This clone was seen only a few times. The chain has TRBV27 and TRBJ2-1; TRBD2 aligns across 11 bases. Losses at the gene ends were 7 bases for V and 4 bases for J; bases not matched to a gene: 6. This CDR3 is built from 15 residues. CDR1 and CDR2 (germline): MNHEY, SMNVEV (reference sequence). CDR3 sequence (DNA): TGTGCCAGCATTCCCGGGACTAGCGGATACAATGAGCAGTTCTTC. Protein sequence: CASIPGTSGYNEQFF.

The chain combines TRBV27 with TRBJ2-1, with D perhaps matching TRBD2 (6 bases). CDR3 length equals 14 residues. Germline CDR1 is MNHEY and CDR2 is SMNVEV (reference sequence). V lost 3 bases, J lost 5 bases, and 11 bases lay in between. The CDR3 spells CASSLGGSNNEQFF. In nucleotides, the CDR3 is TGTGCCAGCAGTTTGGGGGGTAGTAACAATGAGCAGTTCTTC.

This chain uses TRBV28 with TRBJ2-7; no clear D gene. Germline values: CDR1 MDHEN, CDR2 SYDVKM. The CDR3 is 14 amino acids. Trimming left V 1 base short and J 3 bases short, with 10 bases between. CDR3 coding DNA: TGTGCCAGCAGTTTATCTGGGTCACACTACGAGCAGTACTTC. Its translation: CASSLSGSHYEQYF.

The chain carries TRBV5-6 and TRBJ1-1, with D possibly matching TRBD1 (5 bases). The CDR3 covers 15 residues. Germline CDR1 SGHDT, CDR2 YYEEEE. Trimming removed 1 base from V and 7 bases from J, with 17 bases in between. CDR3 residues: CASSLIRQGGDEAFF. The DNA for the CDR3 is TGTGCCAGCAGCTTGATACGGCAGGGCGGGGATGAAGCTTTCTTT.